Each of the 30 T cell receptor beta chains below was sequenced from the same sample in a study of graft-versus-host responses after intestinal transplantation. For these TCRs, the target antigens are not known. Only in-frame clones appear in the TCRdb table, and some are missing; sequencing was by immunoSEQ multiplex PCR. The table includes around 96,000 clones, approximately 90% detected once. Sequencing was performed on unstimulated CD4+ T cells sorted from spleen or lymph node cells, taken before intestinal transplant. These receptor sequences come from a human donor who received an intestinal transplant.

The chain couples TRBV4-1 to TRBJ1-6; 9 bases align to TRBD1. With V trimmed by 4 bases and J by 4 bases, 2 bases remained unmatched. The CDR3 totals 15 residues. Germline CDR1 reads MGHRA; CDR2 reads YSYEKL. CDR3 region: CASSPDRGYNSPLHF. The DNA of the CDR3 is TGCGCCAGCAGCCCGGACAGGGGATATAATTCACCCCTCCACTTT.

This sequence joins TRBV4-1 and TRBJ2-5; D is undetermined. This CDR3 has 13 amino acids. The ends were cut back, 0 bases at V and 2 bases at J, with 4 bases in the middle. Germline V gene data show CDR1 as MGHRA and CDR2 as YSYEKL. Here the CDR3 reads CASSQDRQETQYF. The CDR3 DNA is TGCGCCAGCAGCCAAGACAGACAAGAGACCCAGTACTTC.

This chain uses TRBV14 with TRBJ2-5; D not resolved. The CDR3 extends over 13 amino acids. The germline gives CDR1 SGHDN, CDR2 FVKESK. With 3 bases removed from V and 8 bases from J, the gap between germline ends came to 13 bases. This chain's CDR3 is CASSHAGARTQYF. The CDR3 DNA reads TGTGCCAGCAGCCATGCCGGAGCCCGTACCCAGTACTTC. The full variable domain, its missing parts supplied by reference TRBV14 and TRBJ2-5, is EAGVTQFPSHSVIEKGQTVTLRCDPISGHDNLYWYRRVMGKEIKFLLHFVKESKQDESGMPNNRFLAERTGGTYSTLKVQPAELEDSGVYFCASSHAGARTQYFGPGTRLLVL.

To note about this clone: The identical CDR3 is also encoded by other nucleotide sequences in the sample. The chain links TRBV5-1 to TRBJ1-2; 7 bases align to TRBD1. Germline CDR1 SGHRS, CDR2 YFSETQ. The junction had 7 bases not matched to a gene; V was cut back by 3 bases and J by 5 bases. This CDR3 is 14 amino acids long. Here the CDR3 reads CASSSVTGSYGYTF. Written as DNA, the CDR3 is TGCGCCAGCAGCTCCGTGACAGGGTCATATGGCTACACCTTC.

The chain employs TRBV7-9 and TRBJ2-1; weak D call: TRBD1 (5 bases). CDR3 length: 11 amino acids. CDR1 SEHNR and CDR2 FQNEAQ come from the germline V gene (reference sequence). Deletions cut 4 bases from V and 15 bases from J, with 13 bases between. In DNA form, the CDR3 reads TGTGCCAGCAGCTCCAGGGTAATAGGGTTCTTC. Translation gives CASSSRVIGFF.

This chain uses TRBV7-2 with TRBJ2-3; TRBD2 is a possible D gene (7 bases). This CDR3 is built from 17 residues. Per germline, CDR1 SGHTA and CDR2 FQGNSA. The V and J ends lost 3 bases and 7 bases respectively, with 23 bases between them. DNA for the CDR3: TGTGCCAGCAGCTTCTTCGCGGGAGTGGGGGCTGATAATACGCAGTATTTT. The encoded protein is CASSFFAGVGADNTQYF.

This clone has only one observation. The chain carries TRBV28 and TRBJ2-7; D unclear. This CDR3 spans 12 amino acids. The germline V and J ends were trimmed by 10 bases and 2 bases, with 12 bases remaining between them. Germline loops: CDR1 MDHEN, CDR2 SYDVKM. CDR3 residues: CATWAVPYEQYF. The CDR3, as DNA: TGTGCCACCTGGGCCGTTCCCTACGAGCAGTACTTC.

V is TRBV6-6 and J is TRBJ1-6; a possible D gene is TRBD1 (5 bases). The CDR3 runs 14 residues. The germline CDR1 and CDR2 sequences are MNHNY and SVGAGI (reference sequence). Trimming pared 7 bases from V and 8 bases from J, leaving 15 bases between. The CDR3 region is CASTRTGPDSPLHF. Written as DNA, the CDR3 is TGTGCCAGCACCAGAACAGGTCCGGATTCACCCCTCCACTTT.

This sequence joins TRBV30 and TRBJ1-4; the match to TRBD1 covers 8 bases. Germline V gene data show CDR1 as GTSNPN and CDR2 as SVGIG (reference sequence). The junction had 10 bases not matched to a gene; V was cut back by 5 bases and J by 5 bases. The CDR3 runs to 15 residues. The CDR3 nucleotides are TGTGCCTGGGTACTGACAGGGGCCCAGAATGAAAAACTGTTTTTT. It specifies CAWVLTGAQNEKLFF.

As DNA, the CDR3 is TGTGCCAGCAGTTTATTGGAGGGAGGGCCGCGGCAGTTCTTC. Translating gives CASSLLEGGPRQFF. V is TRBV27 and J is TRBJ2-1; 7 nucleotides line up with TRBD2. Germline V gene sequence: CDR1 MNHEY, CDR2 SMNVEV (reference sequence). The V gene end was trimmed by 1 base and the J gene end by 12 bases; junction bases not matched to a gene: 9. The CDR3 consists of 14 residues.

The V gene is TRBV18, the J gene TRBJ1-1; TRBD1 matches at 7 bases. V trimming: 0 bases; J trimming: 2 bases; junction bases outside the gene matches: 6. CDR3 length equals 16 residues. Per germline, CDR1 KGHSH and CDR2 LQKENI. The CDR3 region has the DNA TGTGCCAGCTCACCACCCCACAGGGGTCGAAACACTGAAGCTTTCTTT. It yields the protein CASSPPHRGRNTEAFF.

V gene TRBV7-9 combines with J gene TRBJ1-1; maybe TRBD1 (5 bases). This CDR3 is 14 amino acids long. V was shortened by 7 bases and J by 1 base, with 13 bases between the two germline ends. Germline CDR1 is SEHNR and CDR2 is FQNEAQ (reference sequence). CDR3 bases: TGTGCCAGCACGTGGGGGGGGACGAACACTGAAGCTTTCTTT. This translates into CASTWGGTNTEAFF.

Regarding this clone: At one end, the junction sequence differs from germline, possibly due to a read error. The chain uses TRBV7-8 and TRBJ2-7; the D gene is possibly TRBD1 (6 bases). Germline values: CDR1 SGHVS, CDR2 FQNEAQ. The CDR3 has 13 residues. CDR3: CANSPWDNYEQYF. CDR3 nucleotides: TGTGCCAACAGCCCGTGGGACAACTACGAGCAGTACTTC.

The J gene is TRBJ1-1, the V gene TRBV6-5; D not certain. This CDR3 contains 14 residues. V shed 3 bases and J shed 6 bases, with 14 bases lying between them. Germline V gives CDR1 MNHEY, CDR2 SVGAGI. The CDR3 sequence: CASSYSFGFAEAFF. Here the CDR3 DNA reads TGTGCCAGCAGTTATTCTTTCGGTTTCGCTGAAGCTTTCTTT.

This clone was found a few times. The germline gene is not matched at one end of the junction; a read error may be the cause. V gene TRBV28 combines with J gene TRBJ1-3; tentatively, D is TRBD1 (5 bases). CDR3 length: 14 amino acids. Germline V CDR1 and CDR2: MDHEN, SYDVKM. The CDR3 DNA is TGTGCCAGCCGTTTACCAGGGCAGGAAAACACCATATATTTT. It translates to CASRLPGQENTIYF.

This chain joins TRBV6-6 and TRBJ2-4; D might be TRBD2 (6 bases). This CDR3 region has 13 residues. V shed 6 bases and J shed 7 bases, with 13 bases lying between them. Per germline, CDR1 MNHNY and CDR2 SVGAGI (reference sequence). This CDR3 reads CASRTGTWNIQYF. CDR3 sequence (DNA): TGTGCCAGCAGAACCGGGACTTGGAACATTCAGTACTTC.

The rearrangement uses TRBV7-9 and TRBJ1-2, with a possible D match to TRBD1 (6 bases). CDR3 length equals 14 residues. The V and J ends lost 3 bases and 4 bases respectively, with 12 bases between them. The V gene's germline CDR1 is SEHNR and CDR2 FQNEAQ (reference sequence). The CDR3 nucleotides are TGTGCCAGCAGCTTGAGGGACACCCTCTATGGCTACACCTTC. The encoded protein is CASSLRDTLYGYTF.

The rearrangement uses TRBV9 and TRBJ1-1; no reliable D call. CDR3 length: 15 residues. From germline, CDR1 is SGDLS and CDR2 YYNGEE. Trimming removed 2 bases at V and 2 bases at J, with 13 bases between. DNA of the CDR3: TGTGCCAGCAGCGTGAGGTCAGGAGGTAACACTGAAGCTTTCTTT. Encoded protein: CASSVRSGGNTEAFF. The full variable domain, with the rest looked up from reference TRBV9 and TRBJ1-1, is DSGVTQTPKHLITATGQRVTLRCSPRSGDLSVYWYQQSLDQGLQFLIQYYNGEERAKGNILERFSAQQFPDLHSELNLSSLELGDSALYFCASSVRSGGNTEAFFGQGTRLTVV.

The chain employs TRBV6-5 and TRBJ1-6; TRBD1 agrees at 8 bases. CDR3 length equals 13 residues. Germline CDR1 and CDR2: MNHEY and SVGAGI. After removal of 6 bases from V and 7 bases from J, the junction contained 2 bases not matched to a gene. CDR3 amino acids: CASSRGRNSPLHF. The CDR3 DNA reads TGTGCCAGCAGCAGGGGGCGAAATTCACCCCTCCACTTT.

The CDR3 region is CASSYDIFGYEQYF. In nucleotides, the CDR3 is TGTGCCAGCAGTTACGATATTTTCGGTTACGAGCAGTACTTC. This chain joins TRBV6-5 and TRBJ2-7, with D unclear. The CDR3 consists of 14 residues. The V and J ends lost 2 bases and 4 bases respectively, with 12 bases between them. Per the germline V gene, CDR1 is MNHEY and CDR2 is SVGAGI.

This chain joins TRBV6-5 and TRBJ1-1, with TRBD1 identical over 7 bases. V was clipped by 7 bases and J by 3 bases; unmatched bases: 5. The CDR3 runs 13 residues. CDR1 and CDR2 (germline): MNHEY, SVGAGI. The DNA for the CDR3 is TGTGCCAGCATGGGACAGCTATACACTGAAGCTTTCTTT. It codes for CASMGQLYTEAFF.

This chain uses TRBV7-9 with TRBJ2-5; weak D call: TRBD2 (6 bases). Germline CDR1 is SEHNR and CDR2 is FQNEAQ (reference sequence). The V end lost 5 bases, the J end lost 5 bases, and 12 bases lay between the germline ends. There are 13 residues in the CDR3. CDR3 sequence: CASSQTSLETQYF. The CDR3 DNA is TGTGCCAGCAGCCAGACTAGTTTGGAGACCCAGTACTTC.

The chain carries TRBV5-1 and TRBJ2-1; 7 nucleotides match TRBD2. The V gene's germline CDR1 is SGHRS and CDR2 YFSETQ. V shed 4 bases, J shed 1 base, and the junction held 14 bases outside the gene matches. CDR3 length equals 18 residues. CDR3 amino acids: CASSQTGGGSLSYNEQFF. The CDR3, as DNA: TGCGCCAGCAGCCAGACTGGCGGGGGATCGTTGTCCTACAATGAGCAGTTCTTC.

CDR3 coding DNA: TGTGCCAGCAGCTCCCGCGGACAGGTATACCCTCACAATGAGCAGTTCTTC. Its translation is CASSSRGQVYPHNEQFF. This chain uses TRBV12-1 with TRBJ2-1; the DNA was not used to check the table's D call, TRBD1. TRBV12-1 corresponds to a pseudogene. The CDR3 contains 17 residues.

This clone showed up just once. The chain employs TRBV6-5 and TRBJ2-5; D is uncertain. Germline V gene lookup returns CDR1 MNHEY and CDR2 SVGAGI. Trimming took off 4 bases at V and 3 bases at J, with 6 bases between the two ends. The CDR3 sequence is 12 residues long. The CDR3: CASSSREETQYF. The DNA for the CDR3 is TGTGCCAGCAGTTCCCGGGAAGAGACCCAGTACTTC.

The J gene is TRBJ1-3, the V gene TRBV2; no clear D. Germline V CDR1 and CDR2: SNHLY, FYNNEI. The V end was cut by 2 bases, the J end by 0 bases, with 8 bases between. This CDR3 region has 15 residues. The CDR3 nucleotides are TGTGCCAGCAGTGAATTGCGGGGCTCTGGAAACACCATATATTTT. Translating gives CASSELRGSGNTIYF.

The CDR3 reads CASSFEREGSFYEQYF. Written as DNA, the CDR3 is TGTGCCAGCAGCTTCGAGCGGGAAGGGTCTTTCTACGAGCAGTACTTC. This chain joins TRBV7-8 and TRBJ2-7, with TRBD2 matching 7 bases. V gave up 3 bases and J gave up 3 bases; unmatched junction bases: 11. The CDR3 contains 16 residues. Per germline, CDR1 SGHVS and CDR2 FQNEAQ.

The chain carries TRBV28 and TRBJ2-6; 9 nucleotides agree with TRBD2. The CDR3 covers 18 residues. Germline-derived CDR1 and CDR2 are MDHEN and SYDVKM. Trimming at V came to 5 bases and at J to 0 bases, leaving 8 bases not matched to a gene. CDR3 sequence (DNA): TGTGCCAGCAGTCCTCGGAGGACTAGCGCCTCTGGGGCCAACGTCCTGACTTTC. The encoded protein is CASSPRRTSASGANVLTF.

The chain joins TRBV6-5 to TRBJ2-2; D gene uncertain. This CDR3 has 14 residues. Germline V gives CDR1 MNHEY, CDR2 SVGAGI. Trimming shortened V by 6 bases and J by 3 bases, and 11 bases separated the two germline ends. CDR3 residues: CASRKTPHTGELFF. The CDR3, as DNA: TGTGCCAGCAGGAAGACTCCCCACACCGGGGAGCTGTTTTTT.

The V gene is TRBV12-5, the J gene TRBJ2-1; 14 bases are a match to TRBD2. Per the germline V gene, CDR1 is LGHNT and CDR2 is FRNRAP. The CDR3 has 15 amino acids. V dropped 7 bases and J dropped 7; count of bases not matched to a gene: 6. In DNA form, the CDR3 reads TGTGCTAGTGACGAGGGACTAGCGGGAGTTAATGAGCAGTTCTTC. Amino acids: CASDEGLAGVNEQFF.